These 27 T cell receptor beta chains came from one sample sequenced in a study of T cell responses to AZD1222 COVID-19 vaccine. Some clones are missing from TCRdb's copy, which holds only in-frame ones; the method was immunoSEQ multiplex PCR. The top ten clones hold 4% to 5.5% of a sample with around 120,000 clones, 88% of them seen once. The sequenced sample was peripheral blood, obtained on day 0 of AZD1222 vaccination. The receptors were sampled from an adult in good health.

This chain links TRBV7-8 with TRBJ2-5; D call uncertain. V was trimmed by 1 base and J by 5 bases, leaving 8 bases between them. This CDR3 region has 13 residues. Germline values: CDR1 SGHVS, CDR2 FQNEAQ. CDR3: CASSLDSGETQYF. Here the CDR3 DNA reads TGTGCCAGCAGCTTAGACAGTGGTGAGACCCAGTACTTC.

This sequence joins TRBV7-9 and TRBJ2-5; 9 bases line up with TRBD2. CDR1 SEHNR and CDR2 FQNEAQ come from the germline V gene (reference sequence). The V segment lost 5 bases and the J segment 2 bases; nucleotides outside the gene matches: 9. The CDR3 runs 16 residues. The CDR3 bases are TGTGCCAGCAGCCCATTCCTAGCGGGGCATCAAGAGACCCAGTACTTC. Protein product: CASSPFLAGHQETQYF.

V and J are TRBV7-2 and TRBJ2-5, with unresolved D. The CDR3 has 14 amino acids. The germline V gene encodes CDR1 SGHTA and CDR2 FQGNSA. Trimming removed 4 bases at V and 1 base at J, with 10 bases between. The CDR3 nucleotides are TGTGCCAGCAGCTACTCCCTGCCCCAAGAGACCCAGTACTTC. This gives the protein CASSYSLPQETQYF.

CDR3 loop: CASSLGRGFTGELFF. The CDR3 nucleotides are TGTGCCAGCAGCTTAGGCAGGGGGTTTACCGGGGAGCTGTTTTTT. V is TRBV11-3 and J is TRBJ2-2; TRBD1 matches 7 bases. The CDR3 has 15 amino acids. CDR1 SGHNT and CDR2 YENEEA come from the germline V gene. V shed 1 base and J 5 bases; nucleotides not matched to a gene: 4.

The chain links TRBV6-5 to TRBJ1-6, with TRBD1 as a possible D gene (6 bases). Germline-derived CDR1 and CDR2 are MNHEY and SVGAGI. The CDR3 extends over 16 amino acids. Trimming shortened V by 0 bases and J by 7 bases, and 13 bases separated the two germline ends. CDR3 residues: CASSYSGRGGNSPLHF. Here the CDR3 DNA reads TGTGCCAGCAGTTACTCTGGCAGGGGAGGCAATTCACCCCTCCACTTT.

V is TRBV7-9 and J is TRBJ2-6; no reliable D call. Germline CDR1 is SEHNR and CDR2 is FQNEAQ (reference sequence). Between the trimmed V and J ends, which lost 5 bases and 0 bases, there was a span of 8 bases. The CDR3 runs 15 residues. The CDR3, as DNA: TGTGCCAGCAGCCTGCAGAGCTCTGGGGCCAACGTCCTGACTTTC. This gives the protein CASSLQSSGANVLTF.

The chain recombines TRBV7-3 with TRBJ1-2, with D perhaps TRBD1 (5 bases). V lost 2 bases, J lost 2 bases, and 6 bases lay in between. In germline, CDR1 is SGHTA, CDR2 FQGTGA. The CDR3 consists of 13 residues. The CDR3 DNA is TGTGCCAGCAGCTTAGGGGGGAACTATGGCTACACCTTC. Translation: CASSLGGNYGYTF. The full variable domain, with the rest looked up from reference TRBV7-3 and TRBJ1-2, is GAGVSQTPSNKVTEKGKYVELRCDPISGHTALYWYRQSLGQGPEFLIYFQGTGAADDSGLPNDRFFAVRPEGSVSTLKIQRTERGDSAVYLCASSLGGNYGYTFGSGTRLTVV.

The chain employs TRBV6-1 and TRBJ1-5; 7 bases agree with TRBD1. Trimming cost V 2 bases and J 3 bases; bases outside gene matches: 4. Per germline, CDR1 MNHNS and CDR2 SASEGT. The CDR3 is 15 amino acids. CDR3 coding DNA: TGTGCCAGCAGTGAAATGGGACAGAACAATCAGCCCCAGCATTTT. It codes for CASSEMGQNNQPQHF.

The J gene is TRBJ1-1, the V gene TRBV5-1; 10 bases are shared with TRBD1. Trimming took 5 bases from V and 2 from J; bases not matched to a gene: 6. The CDR3 contains 15 residues. Germline loops: CDR1 SGHRS, CDR2 YFSETQ. In DNA, the CDR3 is TGCGCCAGCAGGTGGAGACAGGGGGCAAACACTGAAGCTTTCTTT. As protein: CASRWRQGANTEAFF.

The V call is TRBV3-1 (or the pseudogene TRBV3-2), the J call TRBJ1-2; possible D gene TRBD1, 5 bases. The CDR3 totals 15 residues. Trimming took 6 bases from V and 3 from J, leaving 17 bases between them. CDR1 and CDR2 from the germline V gene are LGHDT and YNNKEL (reference sequence). CDR3 in DNA: TGTGCCAGCAGACGCTCGACAGTTTCGGACTATGGCTACACCTTC. It translates to CASRRSTVSDYGYTF.

Only one count was recorded for this clone. J is TRBJ1-2 and V is TRBV6-1; D is ambiguous. CDR1 is MNHNS, CDR2 SASEGT, per germline. This CDR3 is built from 14 residues. Trimming cost V 3 bases and J 4 bases, with 12 bases left between them. The CDR3 DNA sequence: TGTGCCAGCAGTGAGGTGGTCGGTCCCTATGGCTACACCTTC. It codes for CASSEVVGPYGYTF.

The genes are TRBV15 and TRBJ1-3; unclear D gene. The CDR3 loop spans 12 amino acids. Trimming shortened V by 7 bases and J by 0 bases, and 4 bases separated the two germline ends. From germline, CDR1 is LNHNV and CDR2 YYDKDF (reference sequence). CDR3 DNA: TGTGCCACCAAGGGCTCTGGAAACACCATATATTTT. The encoded protein is CATKGSGNTIYF.

This chain uses TRBV7-6 with TRBJ1-5, with D possibly being TRBD1 (5 bases). Germline values: CDR1 SGHVS, CDR2 FNYEAQ. CDR3 size: 15 residues. Trimming removed 0 bases from V and 5 bases from J, with 11 bases in between. Here the CDR3 reads CASSLAPGTDQPQHF. The DNA for the CDR3 is TGTGCCAGCAGCTTAGCGCCAGGGACGGATCAGCCCCAGCATTTT.

The chain couples TRBV5-1 to TRBJ1-1; TRBD1 is a possible D gene (6 bases). The V gene lost 2 bases and the J gene lost 1 base, with 9 bases spanning the gap. Germline V gives CDR1 SGHRS, CDR2 YFSETQ. The CDR3 covers 14 residues. The CDR3 coding sequence is TGCGCCAGCAGCTTCCAGGACAGGAACACTGAAGCTTTCTTT. Translating gives CASSFQDRNTEAFF.

CDR3 sequence: CASSPGQGAGQETQYF. The CDR3 DNA reads as TGTGCCAGCAGCCCGGGACAGGGGGCAGGCCAAGAGACCCAGTACTTC. The V call is TRBV5-4, the J call TRBJ2-5; TRBD1 aligns across 12 bases. CDR1 SGHNT and CDR2 YYREEE come from the germline V gene (reference sequence). The CDR3 contains 16 residues. Trimming took 4 bases from V and 1 from J; bases not matched to a gene: 5. The full variable domain, with the rest looked up from reference TRBV5-4 and TRBJ2-5, is ETGVTQSPTHLIKTRGQQVTLRCSSQSGHNTVSWYQQALGQGPQFIFQYYREEENGRGNFPPRFSGLQFPNYSSELNVNALELDDSALYLCASSPGQGAGQETQYFGPGTRLLVL.

This clone is a singleton in its sample. The J gene is TRBJ1-2, the V gene TRBV5-4; tentative D call: TRBD1 (5 bases). V shed 3 bases and J shed 4 bases, with 13 bases lying between them. This CDR3 spans 14 amino acids. Per germline, CDR1 SGHNT and CDR2 YYREEE (reference sequence). CDR3 region: CASSSSGTVYGYTF. CDR3 sequence (DNA): TGTGCCAGCAGCTCATCCGGGACGGTCTATGGCTACACCTTC. Looking up the rest from reference TRBV5-4 and TRBJ1-2 gives the full variable domain: ETGVTQSPTHLIKTRGQQVTLRCSSQSGHNTVSWYQQALGQGPQFIFQYYREEENGRGNFPPRFSGLQFPNYSSELNVNALELDDSALYLCASSSSGTVYGYTFGSGTRLTVV.

The chain carries TRBV3-1 (or the pseudogene TRBV3-2) and TRBJ1-6; D remains unclear. Trimming pared 1 base from V and 7 bases from J, leaving 5 bases between. CDR1 is LGHDT and CDR2 is YNNKEL in the germline V gene (reference sequence). The CDR3 consists of 13 residues. The CDR3 here is CASSQVPNSPLHF. The CDR3 coding sequence is TGTGCCAGCAGCCAAGTCCCGAATTCACCCCTCCACTTT.

This clone turned up a few times. The chain joins TRBV12-3 or TRBV12-4 to TRBJ1-1, with a tentative D call TRBD1 (6 bases). The CDR3 spans 13 residues. V shed 10 bases and J shed 1 base, with 13 bases lying between them. The CDR3 DNA reads as TGTGCCACCCGAGGACAGCCGAACACTGAAGCTTTCTTT. Protein sequence: CATRGQPNTEAFF.

J is TRBJ1-1 and V is TRBV5-6; D ambiguous. V dropped 4 bases and J dropped 0 bases, with 13 bases sitting between them. The length of the CDR3 is 15 residues. CDR1 SGHDT and CDR2 YYEEEE come from the germline V gene. The chain's CDR3 is CASSLGARLNTEAFF. The CDR3 DNA reads TGTGCCAGCAGCCTGGGAGCCAGACTGAACACTGAAGCTTTCTTT.

This chain uses TRBV5-1 with TRBJ1-1, with D possibly TRBD1 on 6 matching bases. The CDR3 covers 15 residues. V lost 1 base to trimming and J lost 1 base, with 11 bases between them. Germline CDR1 reads SGHRS; CDR2 reads YFSETQ. CDR3 loop: CASSLSPGANTEAFF. The DNA for the CDR3 is TGCGCCAGCAGCTTGTCTCCGGGGGCGAACACTGAAGCTTTCTTT.

The J gene is TRBJ2-5, the V gene TRBV25-1, with 7 bases fitting TRBD1. With V trimmed by 4 bases and J by 7 bases, 12 bases remained unmatched. The CDR3 contains 15 residues. CDR1 and CDR2 (germline): MGHDK, SYGVNS. In nucleotides, the CDR3 is TGTGCCAGCAGTGGAACGGGGACAGTCTCTCGGACCCAGTACTTC. Its translation is CASSGTGTVSRTQYF. Together with reference TRBV25-1 and TRBJ2-5, the CDR3 gives the full variable domain: EADIYQTPRYLVIGTGKKITLECSQTMGHDKMYWYQQDPGMELHLIHYSYGVNSTEKGDLSSESTVSRIRTEHFPLTLESARPSHTSQYLCASSGTGTVSRTQYFGPGTRLLVL.

The J gene is TRBJ2-1, the V gene TRBV29-1, with 7 nucleotides matching TRBD1. Trimming at V came to 0 bases and at J to 2 bases, leaving 1 base not matched to a gene. The V gene's germline CDR1 is SQVTM and CDR2 ANQGSEA. The CDR3 has 14 amino acids. The DNA for the CDR3 is TGCAGCGTTGAAGAGCAGGGGGCCTACAATGAGCAGTTCTTC. Amino acid sequence: CSVEEQGAYNEQFF.

In this sample, this clone turned up once. The chain recombines TRBV7-8 with TRBJ1-1; D unclear. CDR3 length: 13 amino acids. Between the trimmed V and J ends, which lost 8 bases and 1 base, there was a span of 11 bases. The germline V gene encodes CDR1 SGHVS and CDR2 FQNEAQ. CDR3 region: CASVGQTNTEAFF. The CDR3 DNA follows: TGTGCCAGCGTCGGGCAGACGAACACTGAAGCTTTCTTT. Full variable domain (remainder filled in from reference TRBV7-8 and TRBJ1-1): GAGVSQSPRYKVAKRGQDVALRCDPISGHVSLFWYQQALGQGPEFLTYFQNEAQLDKSGLPSDRFFAERPEGSVSTLKIQRTQQEDSAVYLCASVGQTNTEAFFGQGTRLTVV.

This clone was picked up one time. The chain is built from TRBV12-5 and TRBJ2-1; D remains unclear. Germline values: CDR1 LGHNT, CDR2 FRNRAP. Between the trimmed V and J ends, which lost 10 bases and 9 bases, there was a span of 19 bases. The CDR3 has 13 residues. CDR3 amino acids: CATLCASWGEQFF. CDR3 coding DNA: TGTGCTACGCTATGTGCCTCGTGGGGTGAGCAGTTCTTC.

The rearrangement uses TRBV10-3 and TRBJ2-7, with D perhaps assigned TRBD1 or TRBD2 (6 bases each). Germline-derived CDR1 and CDR2 are ENHRY and SYGVKD. The germline V and J ends were trimmed by 5 bases and 6 bases, with 17 bases remaining between them. The CDR3 has 14 residues. The CDR3 DNA is TGTGCCATCAGTCGGTCCACGGAGGGGGTCGAGCAGTACTTC. It yields the protein CAISRSTEGVEQYF.

V usage is TRBV28 and J usage is TRBJ1-4; 11 positions agree with TRBD1. After removal of 2 bases from V and 7 bases from J, the junction contained 3 bases not matched to a gene. CDR1 is MDHEN and CDR2 is SYDVKM in the germline V gene. The CDR3 totals 15 residues. CDR3 sequence reads: CASSLAGTGGEKLFF. Here the CDR3 DNA reads TGTGCCAGCAGTTTAGCCGGGACAGGGGGTGAAAAACTGTTTTTT.

The chain has TRBV29-1 and TRBJ1-3; a possible D gene is TRBD1 (5 bases). The CDR3 has 14 residues. Germline lookup yields CDR1 SQVTM and CDR2 ANQGSEA. V was clipped by 2 bases and J by 1 base, with 9 bases between them. The DNA of the CDR3 is TGCAGCGTTGAAACGGAGGGGTCTGGAAACACCATATATTTT. This gives the protein CSVETEGSGNTIYF.